These T cell receptor beta chains were read from a single sample in a study of T cells in localized non-small cell lung cancer. TCRdb's copy holds only in-frame clones and misses some; the assay was immunoSEQ multiplex PCR. The table shows more than 1,000 clones, with roughly 20% occurring only once. The sequencing here drew on normal lung tissue next to the tumor, taken before any cancer treatment. The origin of the receptors is a man aged 40-75 years with stage III squamous cell lung carcinoma. The CDR3 runs from the conserved cysteine through the conserved F or W. D genes are given only for firm matches. Expanded clones get a size class; other rows say once, few or many, or leave the size out.

cdr3_aa cdr3_nt clone_size j_call v_call d_call
CASSYGDYGYTF TGTGCCAGCAGCTACGGGGACTATGGCTACACCTTC few TRBJ1-2 TRBV6-8 -
CASSSRLAGGTDTQYF TGTGCCAGCAGCTCCAGACTAGCGGGCGGCACAGATACGCAGTATTTT - TRBJ2-3 TRBV7-4 TRBD2
CASSPGQITDTQYF TGTGCCAGCAGCCCGGGACAGATAACAGATACGCAGTATTTT - TRBJ2-3 TRBV7-6 TRBD1
CASSLGVNSYEQYF TGTGCCAGCAGCTTAGGGGTGAACTCCTACGAGCAGTACTTC - TRBJ2-7 TRBV7-5 -
CASSQTSPGGLAKNIQYF TGTGCCAGCTCACAGACTAGCCCAGGAGGTCTGGCCAAAAACATTCAGTACTTC once TRBJ2-4 TRBV18 TRBD2
CASSSLRTSDAYEQYF TGTGCCAGCAGCTCCCTAAGGACTAGCGATGCCTACGAGCAGTACTTC few TRBJ2-7 TRBV6-8 TRBD2
CASSGGTADYEQYF TGTGCCAGCAGCGGCGGAACAGCGGACTACGAGCAGTACTTC few TRBJ2-7 TRBV6-8 -
CASSQDWTENQPQHF TGCGCCAGCAGCCAAGACTGGACAGAGAATCAGCCCCAGCATTTT few TRBJ1-5 TRBV1 -
CASSLHNSNQPQHF TGTGCCAGCAGCTTACACAATAGCAATCAGCCCCAGCATTTT few TRBJ1-5 TRBV11-3 -
CASSGRAGKSYEQYF TGTGCCAGCTCAGGGCGAGCGGGGAAGTCCTACGAGCAGTACTTC medium-sized TRBJ2-7 TRBV11-3 TRBD2
CASSFMEVAGVQQYF TGTGCCAGCAGCTTTATGGAGGTAGCGGGAGTACAGCAGTACTTC - TRBJ2-7 TRBV11-3 TRBD2
CASSDLAGAANEQFF TGCGCCAGCAGCGACCTAGCGGGAGCGGCGAATGAGCAGTTCTTC - TRBJ2-1 TRBV10-2 TRBD2
CASSSPPGDQPQHF TGTGCCAGCAGTTCCCCCCCGGGGGATCAGCCCCAGCATTTT - TRBJ1-5 TRBV28 -